The clone carrying this TCR beta chain was seen only once. What it binds is unknown. 60 Vbeta and 13 Jbeta primers were used in PCR. Assay used: immunoSEQ multiplex PCR; TCRdb lists only in-frame clones, some missing. This table has some 120,000 clones, 77% appearing once. The data stem from a study of cytomegalovirus exposure and HLA in healthy donors. Study findings and constraints: Analyses of presence and absence presupposed an approximately uniform sequencing depth across donors. Earlier analysis yielded a pattern in which most TCR beta V segments were productive about 87% or about 30% of the time.

The V gene's germline CDR1 is MNHNY and CDR2 SVGAGI (reference sequence). CDR3 size: 12 residues. Trimming removed 4 bases from V and 8 bases from J, with 11 bases in between. This chain uses TRBV6-6 with TRBJ1-1, with D maybe TRBD1 (5 bases). The TCR sequence derives from a human donor in good health. Sequencing was performed on PBMCs. CDR3 residues: CASSSAGGEAFF. CDR3 coding DNA: TGTGCCAGCAGTTCCGCCGGGGGGGAAGCTTTCTTT.